This T cell receptor (beta chain) was obtained from a study of T cells after yellow fever vaccination (dated by TCRdb to 2018 to 2020). About the study as a whole: Libraries from fractions with low cell numbers were prepared with the SMART-Seq v4 Ultra Low Input RNA kit. To follow T-cell clones before and after primary and booster YFV17D yellow fever vaccination, bulk TCR alpha and beta repertoires were sequenced over time. Two healthy male donors, one aged 18 to 30 and one aged 30 to 39 years, were included in the cohort. Blood was drawn at multiple timepoints before and after primary and secondary immunization, with bulk PBMC replicates and cell subsets isolated.

CDR1 and CDR2, looked up from the germline V gene (reference sequence), are DFQATT and SNEGSKA. Relative to germline, V is 1 base shorter and J is 3 bases shorter, with 13 bases between their ends. The CDR3 starts with the cysteine, ends with the phenylalanine, and has 15 residues. Only the CDR3 DNA stays, 45 bases, in frame from base 1. Study-wide findings and limitations: A small share of clonotypes was detected in both CD4 and CD8 compartments, with the overlap likely arising from convergent recombination. Compared with the primary T-cell response, the secondary T-cell response was weaker but faster, peaking on day 5 rather than day 15. FACS-sorted repertoires could contain abundant contaminating clonotypes from the bulk population, so computational filtering was required. Because the study included only two donors, the extent to which the findings can be generalized is limited. After the booster, most clones that had expanded after primary vaccination were detected again (approximately 95% of CD4 and about 88% of CD8), suggesting broad maintenance of memory.

Reading the label with the study, this specimen's treatment or condition is: live attenuated yellow fever vaccine strain. At each blood-draw timepoint, two biological replicates of bulk PBMCs were collected. PBMCs were isolated from peripheral blood using a standard Ficoll-Paque protocol. TriZol was used to extract RNA from bulk PBMCs, from CD4 and CD8 fractions, and from dextramer-positive and dextramer-negative fractions. Synthesis of TCR cDNA relied on 5'RACE template switching, a step that introduced a universal primer site along with unique molecular identifiers. cDNA synthesis was primed from both the TCR alpha and TCR beta constant segments. Two PCR steps were used to amplify libraries, with sample barcodes and sequencing adapters being added in the second step. Libraries were sequenced on Illumina HiSeq 2500 (2x100 bp) or NovaSeq (2x150 bp). The original methods were these. MIGEC handled demultiplexing of reads and collapsing into UMI consensus sequences, while MiXCR performed V(D)J alignment. Vaccine-responding clonotypes were identified with edgeR using replicate PBMC samples, with FDR below 0.01 and a log2 fold change above 5 up to day 15 being required. Each bulk clonotype was labeled CD4 or CD8 based on which sequenced repertoire, CD4 or CD8, contained the clonotype at higher abundance. The public reads were reprocessed in TCRdb via fastp at Q25 and MiXCR, keeping in-frame beta chains. Records with the same CDR3 protein are collapsed into one entry carrying the most frequent genes and DNA. Clone size and V and J calls follow TCRdb, not the original study. In all, the sample holds 300,000 to 450,000 distinct CDR3 sequences, and around 6.4% of those were seen once. Jointly, the top ten make up around 16% of the sample.

In regard to this clonotype: Its antigen has not been determined. No base-level quality is on record; no much larger clone is a single base apart.

The sequence derives from a man aged 25-40 years who received the YFV17D yellow fever vaccine. Rearrangement joined TRBV20-1 to TRBJ1-5; 5 matching bases give a weak D call of TRBD1. Specimen: PBMCs, collected 5 days after the yellow fever booster vaccination. CDR3 reads: CSARAVGGVNQPQHF. The nucleotide sequence reads as follows: TGCAGTGCTAGAGCGGTGGGAGGGGTCAATCAGCCCCAGCATTTT.